Here is one TCR beta chain with its context. The CDR3 is made up of 17 amino acids. Deletions cut 1 base from V and 4 bases from J, with 19 bases between. Per germline, CDR1 SEHNR and CDR2 FQNEAQ (reference sequence). The time point is: newly diagnosed GD, antithyroid drugs for less than 3 months. Isolated PBMC RNA provided the starting material for the TCR library. The entry originates in a study of regulatory T cells in long-lasting Graves disease. In building TCR beta libraries, iRepertoire HTBI primers were used together with Arm-PCR of CDR3 regions. From the multiplex PCR reads, TCRdb called clonotypes with MiXCR, one entry per CDR3 protein. The table includes 450,000 to 600,000 distinct CDR3 sequences, about 14% detected once. These records were also assigned to another study, of T cells in Graves' hyperthyroidism and ophthalmopathy. From that second work: Separating ophthalmopathy from stable hyperthyroidism was achieved by a 13 V-J model.

The sample was peripheral blood mononuclear cells (PBMCs), taken at new diagnosis, from a patient treated with antithyroid drugs. The V call is TRBV7-9, the J call TRBJ1-1; a possible D gene is TRBD1 (5 bases). This clonotype was sampled from a man aged 25-40 years with Graves disease. DNA for the CDR3: TGTGCCAGCAGCTTAGGGGGGTGGGAAGGGGTGGCCACTGAAGCTTTCTTT. Amino acids: CASSLGGWEGVATEAFF.